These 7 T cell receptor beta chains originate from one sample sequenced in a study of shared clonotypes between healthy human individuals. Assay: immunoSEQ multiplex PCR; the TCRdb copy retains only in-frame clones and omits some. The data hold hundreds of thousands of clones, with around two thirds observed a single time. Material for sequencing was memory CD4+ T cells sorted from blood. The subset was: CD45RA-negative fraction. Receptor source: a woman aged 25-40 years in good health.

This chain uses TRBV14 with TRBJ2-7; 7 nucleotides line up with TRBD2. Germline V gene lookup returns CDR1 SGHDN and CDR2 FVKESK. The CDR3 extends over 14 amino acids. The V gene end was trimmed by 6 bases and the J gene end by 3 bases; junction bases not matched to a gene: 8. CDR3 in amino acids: CASRKTSAHYEQYF. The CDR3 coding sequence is TGTGCCAGCAGGAAAACTAGCGCCCACTACGAGCAGTACTTC.

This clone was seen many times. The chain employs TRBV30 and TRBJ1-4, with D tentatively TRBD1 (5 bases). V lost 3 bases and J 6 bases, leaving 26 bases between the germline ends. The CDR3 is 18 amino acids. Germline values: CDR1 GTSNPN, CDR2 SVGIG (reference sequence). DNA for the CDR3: TGTGCCTGGAGCTCAACTTTGTTTTCGGGGACGGTTTATGAAAAACTGTTTTTT. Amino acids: CAWSSTLFSGTVYEKLFF.

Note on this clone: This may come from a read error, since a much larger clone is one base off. The CDR3, as DNA: TGTGCCAGCAGCCGGGGACTAGCGGAAACCTACGAGCAGTACTTC. Translating gives CASSRGLAETYEQYF. J is TRBJ2-7 and V is TRBV4-2; 11 bases are shared with TRBD2. CDR3 length: 15 amino acids. The V gene's germline CDR1 is LGHNA and CDR2 YNFKEQ. V was clipped by 4 bases and J by 2 bases; unmatched bases: 4.

The CDR3 sequence is CASNGGRTEAFF. CDR3 nucleotide sequence: TGTGCCAGCAATGGGGGACGCACTGAAGCTTTCTTT. The chain uses TRBV2 and TRBJ1-1; D is possibly TRBD1 (5 bases). Looked up from germline, CDR1 is SNHLY and CDR2 is FYNNEI. The CDR3 length is 12 residues. Trimming took off 7 bases at V and 4 bases at J, with 10 bases between the two ends.

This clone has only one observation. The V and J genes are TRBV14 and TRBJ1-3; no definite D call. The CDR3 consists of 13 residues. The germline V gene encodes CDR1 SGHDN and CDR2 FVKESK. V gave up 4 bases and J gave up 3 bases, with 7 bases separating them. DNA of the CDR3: TGTGCCAGCAGCCTAGCAGGTGGAAACACCATATATTTT. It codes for CASSLAGGNTIYF.

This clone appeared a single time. The chain's CDR3 is CASSLDGRNTEAFF. The CDR3 nucleotides read TGTGCCAGCAGCTTGGACGGGAGGAACACTGAAGCTTTCTTT. This rearrangement joins TRBV5-4 to TRBJ1-1, with unresolved D. Germline CDR1 SGHNT, CDR2 YYREEE (reference sequence). This CDR3 spans 14 amino acids. Trimming stripped 0 bases from V and 1 base from J, with 7 bases between.

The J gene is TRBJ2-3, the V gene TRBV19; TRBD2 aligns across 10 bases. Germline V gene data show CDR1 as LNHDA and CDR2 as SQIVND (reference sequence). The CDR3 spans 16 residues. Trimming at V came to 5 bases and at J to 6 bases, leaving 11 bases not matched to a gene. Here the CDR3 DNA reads TGTGCCAGTAGTCGGACCCGGGGTAGCGGGAGGGATACGCAGTATTTT. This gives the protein CASSRTRGSGRDTQYF.